This T cell receptor (beta chain) appears in the sequencing data of a study of metastatic and nonmetastatic thyroid tumors. Study-wide background: Samples came from malignant and benign thyroid patients, and repertoires were compared across blood and tumor or nodule tissue.

The CDR3 extends over 13 amino acids. Trimming took 3 bases from V and 6 from J, leaving 8 bases between them. Looked up from germline, CDR1 is LNHDA and CDR2 is SQIVND (reference sequence). MiXCR re-clonotyped the PCR reads for TCRdb. Here the sample spans 4,500 or so clones, about 25% being singletons. Until they underwent thyroid surgery, no patient had received any treatment. This clone was picked up a small number of times. The sequenced sample consisted of tumor tissue. This clonotype originated in a male donor with papillary thyroid cancer or a benign thyroid nodule (not recorded which). Some clones in this sample may be carry-over from other donors' samples. The rearrangement uses TRBV19 and TRBJ2-2; possible D gene TRBD2, 6 bases. DNA for the CDR3: TGTGCCAGTAGTATCACGGGAGCCGGGGAGCTGTTTTTT. Translating gives CASSITGAGELFF. Using reference TRBV19 and TRBJ2-2 for the parts outside the CDR3, the full variable domain is DGGITQSPKYLFRKEGQNVTLSCEQNLNHDAMYWYRQDPGQGLRLIYYSQIVNDFQKGDIAEGYSVSREKKESFPLTVTSAQKNPTAFYLCASSITGAGELFFGEGSRLTVL.